This T cell receptor (beta chain) was sequenced for a study of CD8+ T cells in alopecia areata. Treatment reported: oral pan-JAK inhibitor, 5-10 mg twice daily. As the sequencing template, cDNA was produced by extracting RNA and reverse transcribing it. The data were produced by immunoSEQ multiplex PCR, yet TCRdb's version contains in-frame clones alone and is incomplete. The data show some 200,000 clones, 50% to 60% seen once. V lost 4 bases and J lost 5; bases outside the gene matches: 13. This CDR3 spans 17 amino acids. CDR1 and CDR2 (germline): SGHRS, YFSETQ. The sample was CD4+ T cells sorted from blood, taken at week 4, from a patient treated with tofacitinib. The chain combines TRBV5-1 with TRBJ2-5; 11 bases are a match to TRBD2. The sequence derives from a human donor with alopecia areata. The CDR3 spells CASSLRLAGRTRETQYF. The CDR3 region has the DNA TGCGCCAGCAGCCTTCGACTAGCGGGGCGTACGCGGGAGACCCAGTACTTC.